A selection of T cell receptor beta chains follows, all from one sample in a study of T cell repertoires in cytomegalovirus infection. TCRdb re-analysed the reads in MiXCR, keeping a single row per CDR3 protein. This repertoire shows about 360,000 distinct CDR3 sequences, around a sixth found once; its top ten account for 7.5% to 9%. Specimen: PBMCs. These receptors were obtained from a human donor in good health (CMV status not recorded). Some clones in this sample may be carry-over from other donors' samples. Each CDR3 is given with its conserved first and last residue. The D gene is left open where the match is weak. Size tells how often a clone was seen (once, few, many) or the class of an expanded clone, and some rows leave it out.

j_call	d_call	clone_size	v_call	cdr3_aa	cdr3_nt
TRBJ2-4	-	few	TRBV20-1	CSALVAPNIQYF	TGCAGTGCACTGGTAGCGCCGAACATTCAGTACTTC
TRBJ2-3	TRBD1	-	TRBV19	CASSHNLQGTDTQYF	TGTGCCAGTAGCCACAACTTACAGGGGACAGATACGCAGTATTTT
TRBJ1-5	-	few	TRBV6-2/TRBV6-3	CASAGRYSNQPQHF	TGTGCCAGCGCAGGGCGATATAGCAATCAGCCCCAGCATTTT
TRBJ1-4	TRBD1	many	TRBV7-9	CASSDRQGSGKLFF	TGTGCCAGCAGCGACCGACAGGGTAGTGGAAAACTGTTTTTT
TRBJ2-1	TRBD2	-	TRBV10-2	CASSVVLAGSYNEQFF	TGCGCCAGCAGTGTCGTACTAGCGGGAAGTTACAATGAGCAGTTCTTC
TRBJ1-4	-	few	TRBV20-1	CSARRPASEKLFF	TGCAGTGCTAGACGGCCCGCTTCTGAAAAACTGTTTTTT
TRBJ2-5	-	many	TRBV7-2	CASSLGSRVVETQYF	TGTGCCAGCAGCTTAGGTTCCAGGGTAGTGGAGACCCAGTACTTC
TRBJ2-7	TRBD2	few	TRBV12-3/TRBV12-4	CASSTTSGGAYEQYF	TGTGCCAGCAGCACGACTAGCGGGGGGGCCTACGAGCAGTACTTC
TRBJ1-2	-	-	TRBV19	CASTKTDRYGYTF	TGTGCCAGTACTAAGACAGACCGCTATGGCTACACCTTC
TRBJ1-3	-	-	TRBV11-2	CASSPPLASLSGNTIYF	TGTGCCAGCAGCCCTCCCTTAGCAAGCCTCTCTGGAAACACCATATATTTT
TRBJ1-2	-	many	TRBV2	CASTTYGYTF	TGTGCCAGCACCACGTATGGCTACACCTTC
TRBJ2-5	-	few	TRBV7-8	CASRTGAVETQYF	TGTGCCAGCCGAACCGGAGCGGTGGAGACCCAGTACTTC
TRBJ2-7	TRBD2	-	TRBV5-1	CASSAGLAGGPDEQYF	TGCGCCAGCAGCGCAGGACTAGCGGGAGGGCCCGACGAGCAGTACTTC
TRBJ2-4	TRBD2	few	TRBV3-1	CASSLQTSFLGKNIQYF	TGTGCCAGCAGTCTTCAGACTAGCTTCCTGGGCAAAAACATTCAGTACTTC
TRBJ2-1	-	-	TRBV20-1	CSAPIRQNSNNEQFF	TGCAGTGCCCCTATCAGACAGAATTCCAACAATGAGCAGTTCTTC
TRBJ2-7	TRBD2	many	TRBV7-2	CASSSYALAGASYEQYF	TGTGCCAGCAGCTCCTACGCCCTAGCGGGGGCCTCCTACGAGCAGTACTTC
TRBJ2-1	-	few	TRBV6-2/TRBV6-3	CASRRPLQGEQFF	TGTGCCAGCAGGCGACCCCTCCAGGGTGAGCAGTTCTTC
TRBJ2-7	TRBD1	-	TRBV7-8	CASSPGQGGQVSYEQYF	TGTGCCAGCAGCCCCGGCCAGGGCGGACAGGTTTCCTACGAGCAGTACTTC
TRBJ1-1	-	few	TRBV20-1	CSASTELEAFF	TGCAGTGCTAGTACGGAACTTGAAGCTTTCTTT
TRBJ2-1	-	-	TRBV7-9	CASSPGWGGPNEQFF	TGTGCCAGCAGCCCCGGGTGGGGGGGGCCTAATGAGCAGTTCTTC
TRBJ2-2	-	few	TRBV11-1	CASSLFSENTGELFF	TGTGCCAGCAGCTTGTTTTCGGAAAACACCGGGGAGCTGTTTTTT
TRBJ1-1	-	-	TRBV6-2/TRBV6-3	CASSYRERGEAFF	TGTGCCAGCAGTTACCGGGAACGAGGAGAAGCTTTCTTT
TRBJ1-1	-	-	TRBV2	CASLRAEQAFF	TGTGCCAGCCTTAGGGCCGAGCAAGCTTTCTTT
TRBJ1-2	-	few	TRBV19	CASSEQRGPYGYTF	TGTGCCAGTAGTGAGCAGAGGGGACCTTATGGCTACACCTTC
TRBJ1-3	-	-	TRBV7-3	CASQQETSGNTIYF	TGTGCCAGCCAACAGGAGACCTCTGGAAACACCATATATTTT
TRBJ2-7	TRBD2	-	TRBV27	CASSPSAGGGHEQYF	TGTGCCAGCAGCCCTTCGGCGGGAGGCGGGCACGAGCAGTACTTC
TRBJ2-1	TRBD2	-	TRBV19	CASSMLGEGEQFF	TGTGCCAGTAGTATGTTGGGGGAGGGTGAGCAGTTCTTC
TRBJ1-1	-	few	TRBV29-1	CSIVGWDEAFF	TGCAGCATTGTAGGGTGGGATGAAGCTTTCTTT